The 30 T cell receptor beta chains below were found in one sample sequenced in a study of lymphopenia after photon versus proton radiotherapy. Sequenced by immunoSEQ multiplex PCR; TCRdb stores in-frame clones only, minus some. The repertoire consists of roughly 65,000 clones, with approximately 91% occurring once and the leading ten covering approximately 2.6%. This specimen was peripheral blood, taken from a patient treated with photon-based radiotherapy. These receptors all stem from a woman aged 70-85 years with pancreatic cancer.

This sequence joins TRBV7-9 and TRBJ1-1; no clear D gene. CDR3 size: 12 residues. CDR1 is SEHNR and CDR2 is FQNEAQ in the germline V gene (reference sequence). The V gene lost 5 bases and the J gene lost 5 bases, with 9 bases spanning the gap. For the CDR3, the DNA is TGTGCCAGCAGCGAAACGGGAACTGAAGCTTTCTTT. Its protein is CASSETGTEAFF.

V gene TRBV9 combines with J gene TRBJ2-7; D is uncertain. Trimming left V 0 bases short and J 3 bases short, with 13 bases between. This CDR3 contains 15 residues. Per the germline V gene, CDR1 is SGDLS and CDR2 is YYNGEE. This chain's CDR3 is CASSVEGSLLYEQYF. Written as DNA, the CDR3 is TGTGCCAGCAGCGTAGAGGGCAGTCTCCTCTACGAGCAGTACTTC.

The chain joins TRBV11-2 to TRBJ1-1; no firm D call. The V end was cut by 3 bases, the J end by 2 bases, with 10 bases between. The germline V gene has CDR1 SGHAT and CDR2 FQNNGV. This CDR3 is built from 14 residues. The CDR3 bases are TGTGCCAGCAGCTTGGGCATGTTAAACACTGAAGCTTTCTTT. Translating gives CASSLGMLNTEAFF.

In its sample, this clone was seen a few times. This chain's CDR3 is CASSKPTDRAMDGYTF. CDR3 nucleotides: TGTGCCAGCAGCAAACCCACGGACAGGGCGATGGATGGCTACACCTTC. The rearrangement joins TRBV21-1 to TRBJ1-2; the table's D call of TRBD1 was not tested on the DNA. TRBV21-1 corresponds to a pseudogene. CDR3 length: 16 residues.

The chain joins TRBV11-2 to TRBJ2-6; 8 bases align to TRBD1. Unmatched junction bases numbered 16, after V lost 6 bases and J lost 3 bases. The V gene's germline CDR1 is SGHAT and CDR2 FQNNGV. There are 19 residues in the CDR3. CDR3 amino acids: CASRPIVTGVVFGANVLTF. The CDR3 nucleotides are TGTGCCAGCAGGCCAATCGTGACAGGGGTTGTCTTTGGGGCCAACGTCCTGACTTTC.

The chain couples TRBV12-5 to TRBJ2-5; maybe TRBD2 (5 bases). Trimming removed 5 bases from V and 11 bases from J, with 12 bases in between. The germline gives CDR1 LGHNT, CDR2 FRNRAP. There are 11 residues in the CDR3. The CDR3 region has the DNA TGTGCTAGTGGTCCTCTCTGGGAGCAGTACTTC. It is translated as CASGPLWEQYF.

The chain employs TRBV5-6 and TRBJ2-3, with D possibly being TRBD2 (5 bases). The CDR3 consists of 13 residues. Germline assignment: CDR1 SGHDT and CDR2 YYEEEE. V was clipped by 3 bases and J by 1 base, with 6 bases between them. The CDR3, as DNA: TGTGCCAGCAGCTCGGAGGGCACAGATACGCAGTATTTT. Translated: CASSSEGTDTQYF.

V is TRBV5-6 and J is TRBJ2-2, with 8 bases that match TRBD2. The germline gives CDR1 SGHDT, CDR2 YYEEEE. The CDR3 covers 17 residues. V lost 6 bases and J lost 1; bases outside the gene matches: 11. The CDR3 is CASTRVVAGWNTGELFF. The CDR3 DNA follows: TGTGCCAGCACCCGAGTCGTAGCGGGATGGAACACCGGGGAGCTGTTTTTT.

The chain uses TRBV7-9 and TRBJ2-7; the D gene is possibly TRBD1 (6 bases). V was cut by 3 bases and J by 0 bases, with 12 bases left in between. This CDR3 is 15 amino acids long. Germline V gene lookup returns CDR1 SEHNR and CDR2 FQNEAQ (reference sequence). The CDR3 loop reads CASSLDRNPSYEQYF. The CDR3 bases are TGTGCCAGCAGCTTGGACAGAAACCCCTCCTACGAGCAGTACTTC.

The chain has TRBV7-2 and TRBJ2-7, with 8 nucleotides matching TRBD2. This CDR3 is built from 17 residues. Germline V CDR1 and CDR2: SGHTA, FQGNSA. With 0 bases clipped from V and 2 bases from J, the junction kept 9 bases outside the gene matches. The CDR3 reads CASSLAKSGRTTYEQYF. CDR3 bases: TGTGCCAGCAGCTTAGCGAAAAGCGGGAGAACGACCTACGAGCAGTACTTC. Complete variable domain (other parts from reference TRBV7-2 and TRBJ2-7): GAGVSQSPSNKVTEKGKDVELRCDPISGHTALYWYRQSLGQGLEFLIYFQGNSAPDKSGLPSDRFSAERTGGSVSTLTIQRTQQEDSAVYLCASSLAKSGRTTYEQYFGPGTRLTVT.

The count of this clone is one. The chain joins TRBV16 to TRBJ2-6; D is ambiguous. Germline CDR1 is KGHSY and CDR2 is FQNENV. This CDR3 is built from 14 residues. Deletions cut 3 bases from V and 1 base from J, with 4 bases between. CDR3 nucleotide sequence: TGTGCCAGCAGCCATAAGTCTGGGGCCAACGTCCTGACTTTC. Amino acids: CASSHKSGANVLTF.

J is TRBJ1-1 and V is TRBV7-9; TRBD1 matches at 8 bases. This CDR3 comprises 16 residues. Trimming at V came to 4 bases and at J to 0 bases, leaving 7 bases not matched to a gene. Per germline, CDR1 SEHNR and CDR2 FQNEAQ (reference sequence). The CDR3 is CASSSPGQGMNTEAFF. The CDR3 DNA reads TGTGCCAGCAGCTCCCCCGGACAGGGAATGAACACTGAAGCTTTCTTT.

The chain is built from TRBV27 and TRBJ2-4; D remains ambiguous. The germline CDR1 and CDR2 sequences are MNHEY and SMNVEV (reference sequence). Trimming shortened V by 4 bases and J by 2 bases, and 3 bases separated the two germline ends. CDR3 length: 12 residues. The CDR3 bases are TGTGCCAGCAGTTCCCCCAAAAACATTCAGTACTTC. Translating gives CASSSPKNIQYF.

The chain carries TRBV7-4 and TRBJ2-7, with a weak D call TRBD2 (6 bases). The CDR3 has 15 residues. Germline V gene lookup returns CDR1 SGHVT and CDR2 SQSDAQ. Deletions cut 4 bases from V and 5 bases from J, with 18 bases between. DNA for the CDR3: TGTGCCAGCAGCTCCACTGGCGGGGTAGTCCACGAGCAGTACTTC. It is translated as CASSSTGGVVHEQYF.

J is TRBJ2-7 and V is TRBV10-1, with 8 positions matching TRBD2. This CDR3 is built from 17 residues. V shed 3 bases, J shed 1 base, and the junction held 11 bases outside the gene matches. Germline CDR1 WNHNN, CDR2 SYGVQD (reference sequence). The CDR3 nucleotides are TGCGCCAGCAGTGATCCCGGGAGCGGGAGAAGGTCCTACGAGCAGTACTTC. Its translation: CASSDPGSGRRSYEQYF.

The rearrangement uses TRBV19 and TRBJ1-5; weak D call: TRBD1 (6 bases). V was clipped by 6 bases and J by 1 base, with 10 bases between them. CDR3 length: 14 residues. Germline assignment: CDR1 LNHDA and CDR2 SQIVND (reference sequence). CDR3 DNA sequence: TGTGCCAGTAGAGAACAGGGAAGCAATCAGCCCCAGCATTTT. As protein: CASREQGSNQPQHF.

The chain is built from TRBV11-2 and TRBJ1-4, with D tentatively TRBD1 (5 bases). The CDR3 runs 17 residues. CDR1 is SGHAT, CDR2 FQNNGV, per germline. V was pared by 5 bases and J by 2 bases, with 18 bases between. The CDR3 DNA follows: TGTGCCAGCAGCGCGCGGAGGGGAGAGGGCACTAATGAAAAACTGTTTTTT. Translated, it gives CASSARRGEGTNEKLFF.

The V and J genes are TRBV5-1 and TRBJ1-2; D is possibly TRBD1 (5 bases). CDR1 and CDR2 (germline): SGHRS, YFSETQ. The length of the CDR3 is 14 residues. The ends were cut back, 0 bases at V and 6 bases at J, with 12 bases in the middle. The CDR3 here is CASSLGVQGHGYTF. The CDR3, as DNA: TGCGCCAGCAGCTTGGGCGTTCAGGGCCATGGCTACACCTTC.

This clone came up once. The rearrangement joins TRBV15 to TRBJ2-3, with 11 bases identical to TRBD2. Per the germline V gene, CDR1 is LNHNV and CDR2 is YYDKDF (reference sequence). Trimming removed 3 bases from V and 0 bases from J; junction bases left unmatched: 8. There are 18 residues in the CDR3. The CDR3 region has the DNA TGTGCCACCAGCAGCCCAAGGAGGACTAGCGGGAGCACAGATACGCAGTATTTT. This codes for CATSSPRRTSGSTDTQYF.

V gene TRBV27 combines with J gene TRBJ2-5; tentative D call: TRBD2 (6 bases). The length of the CDR3 is 17 residues. The V gene lost 1 base and the J gene lost 3 bases, with 18 bases spanning the gap. Germline CDR1 MNHEY, CDR2 SMNVEV (reference sequence). This chain's CDR3 is CASSLYNLDPGEETQYF. The CDR3 DNA reads TGTGCCAGCAGTTTATACAATCTCGACCCGGGGGAAGAGACCCAGTACTTC.

This clone was observed a few times. The chain links TRBV19 to TRBJ2-2; weak D call: TRBD1 (6 bases). CDR1 is LNHDA, CDR2 SQIVND, per germline (reference sequence). The length of the CDR3 is 13 residues. V lost 7 bases, J lost 6 bases, and 12 bases lay in between. This chain's CDR3 is CASNTGYSGELFF. Here the CDR3 DNA reads TGTGCCAGTAATACAGGGTATTCCGGGGAGCTGTTTTTT.

This sequence joins TRBV28 and TRBJ1-5, with D hard to call. Trimming removed 2 bases from V and 0 bases from J, with 14 bases in between. CDR3 length equals 17 residues. The V gene's germline CDR1 is MDHEN and CDR2 SYDVKM. Here the CDR3 DNA reads TGTGCCAGCAGTTTACCGGCCAAGACTATTAGCAATCAGCCCCAGCATTTT. This encodes CASSLPAKTISNQPQHF.

The DNA of the CDR3 is TGCGCCAGCAGCCAAGTTCAGGGGGAAGGTCGCGAGCAGTACTTC. The encoded protein is CASSQVQGEGREQYF. V is TRBV4-3 and J is TRBJ2-7; 7 bases align to TRBD1. Germline trimming cut 1 base from V and 6 bases from J; bases unmatched to any gene: 9. The germline CDR1 and CDR2 sequences are LGHNA and YSLEER. There are 15 residues in the CDR3.

The chain uses TRBV11-2 and TRBJ1-4; TRBD1 might be the D (5 bases). V dropped 3 bases and J dropped 2 bases, with 16 bases sitting between them. Germline assignment: CDR1 SGHAT and CDR2 FQNNGV. This CDR3 contains 17 residues. For the CDR3, the DNA is TGTGCCAGCAGCTTTCGTCGGGGGGAGGGGACTAATGAAAAACTGTTTTTT. It encodes CASSFRRGEGTNEKLFF.

The chain recombines TRBV5-1 with TRBJ2-2; 9 bases align to TRBD1. V shed 4 bases and J 4 bases; nucleotides not matched to a gene: 5. The CDR3 is 15 residues long. Germline V gene lookup returns CDR1 SGHRS and CDR2 YFSETQ. The CDR3: CASSGQGIGTGELFF. The DNA of the CDR3 is TGCGCCAGCAGCGGACAGGGGATCGGCACCGGGGAGCTGTTTTTT. The entire variable domain, with the rest obtained from reference TRBV5-1 and TRBJ2-2, is as follows: KAGVTQTPRYLIKTRGQQVTLSCSPISGHRSVSWYQQTPGQGLQFLFEYFSETQRNKGNFPGRFSGRQFSNSRSEMNVSTLELGDSALYLCASSGQGIGTGELFFGEGSRLTVL.

CDR3 sequence: CASSPWTGIYEQYF. The DNA for the CDR3 is TGCGCCAGCAGCCCGTGGACGGGTATCTACGAGCAGTACTTC. V is TRBV4-3 and J is TRBJ2-7; no clear D gene. Trimming removed 4 bases at V and 3 bases at J, with 13 bases between. In germline, CDR1 is LGHNA, CDR2 YSLEER. CDR3 length: 14 amino acids.

V is TRBV30 and J is TRBJ1-1; D is uncertain. The CDR3 runs to 12 residues. Germline CDR1 and CDR2: GTSNPN and SVGIG (reference sequence). V was trimmed by 2 bases and J by 6 bases, leaving 10 bases between them. The CDR3 DNA is TGTGCCTGGAGTCCGCGGAGCGCTGAAGCTTTCTTT. Translated: CAWSPRSAEAFF.

The V call is TRBV10-3, the J call TRBJ2-3, with 8 bases that match TRBD1. V lost 0 bases and J lost 6; bases outside the gene matches: 2. Germline V lookup: CDR1 ENHRY, CDR2 SYGVKD. The CDR3 has 14 amino acids. CDR3 residues: CAISESTGVDTQYF. The DNA for the CDR3 is TGTGCCATCAGTGAGTCGACAGGGGTGGATACGCAGTATTTT.

The chain couples TRBV7-2 to TRBJ1-2; 7 nucleotides align to TRBD1. The CDR3 length is 15 residues. The V gene's germline CDR1 is SGHTA and CDR2 FQGNSA. V trimming: 3 bases; J trimming: 1 base; junction bases outside the gene matches: 5. The DNA for the CDR3 is TGTGCCAGCAGCTTCTCAGGGGGAGTTAACTATGGCTACACCTTC. As protein: CASSFSGGVNYGYTF.

The chain has TRBV7-6 and TRBJ2-7; a weak D match, TRBD2 (6 bases). The germline gives CDR1 SGHVS, CDR2 FNYEAQ. This CDR3 region has 11 residues. Deletions cut 5 bases from V and 7 bases from J, with 9 bases between. The CDR3 sequence is CASSARGEQYF. The DNA for the CDR3 is TGTGCCAGCAGCGCCCGGGGGGAGCAGTACTTC.